This section outlines one T cell receptor (beta chain) sequence together with its context. What it binds is unknown. Profiling relied on immunoSEQ multiplex PCR, and the TCRdb table lists in-frame clones only, not all of them. This table holds around 80,000 clones, around 80% found once. The data are from a study of T cells in localized non-small cell lung cancer. Study-wide points: Measurement of T cell clonality placed uninvolved adjacent lung highest, above the level in tumor. A higher density of T cells in blood coincided with extended overall survival.

V shed 4 bases and J 9 bases; nucleotides not matched to a gene: 6. There are 14 residues in the CDR3. Looked up from germline, CDR1 is SGHTA and CDR2 is FQGTGA. The chain joins TRBV7-3 to TRBJ2-3, with 11 bases that match TRBD2. The sequence came from a man aged 35 to 70 with stage II squamous cell lung carcinoma. Here the sequenced sample was PBMCs, taken before any cancer treatment. Here the CDR3 DNA reads TGTGCCAGCAGCTCAGGGACTAGCGGACCAACGCAGTATTTT. This translates into CASSSGTSGPTQYF.